One sample yielded the 11 T cell receptor beta chains listed below, sequenced in a study of T cell responses to AZD1222 COVID-19 vaccine. Only in-frame clones appear in the TCRdb table, and some are missing; sequencing was by immunoSEQ multiplex PCR. The sample gives some 150,000 clones, approximately 90% of which show up once; 3.1% is in the top ten. Sample: peripheral blood, taken 28 days after the second AZD1222 dose. These receptors came from an adult who received the AZD1222 COVID-19 vaccine.

This clone has only a few counts. The chain combines TRBV19 with TRBJ2-5, with D perhaps TRBD1 (6 bases). The CDR3 runs 13 residues. CDR1 and CDR2 (germline): LNHDA, SQIVND (reference sequence). Trimming removed 6 bases from V and 2 bases from J, with 10 bases in between. CDR3 sequence reads: CASRGADQETQYF. In nucleotides, the CDR3 is TGTGCCAGTAGGGGGGCCGATCAAGAGACCCAGTACTTC.

The chain joins TRBV15 to TRBJ1-3; D gene uncertain. The CDR3 extends over 15 amino acids. Trimming cost V 1 base and J 0 bases, with 7 bases left between them. Germline V CDR1 and CDR2: LNHNV, YYDKDF (reference sequence). In nucleotides, the CDR3 is TGTGCCACCAGCAGAGTGGGCCTCTCTGGAAACACCATATATTTT. Its protein product is CATSRVGLSGNTIYF.

The J gene is TRBJ2-7, the V gene TRBV2; no reliable D call. CDR3 length equals 13 residues. The V gene lost 0 bases and the J gene lost 12 bases, with 15 bases spanning the gap. The germline V gene has CDR1 SNHLY and CDR2 FYNNEI. The CDR3 bases are TGTGCCAGCAGTGAAGCGGCTTCTCAGTCGTGGTACTTC. It yields the protein CASSEAASQSWYF.

This chain connects TRBV18 to TRBJ2-2, with a tentative D call TRBD2 (5 bases). V was trimmed by 9 bases and J by 7 bases, leaving 15 bases between them. The CDR3 is made up of 13 amino acids. The germline V gene has CDR1 KGHSH and CDR2 LQKENI. CDR3 DNA sequence: TGTGCCAGGGTGCGGATACGGGACGGGGAGCTGTTTTTT. This gives the protein CARVRIRDGELFF.

The V and J genes are TRBV5-1 and TRBJ2-2; D possibly corresponds to TRBD2 (5 bases). This CDR3 spans 14 amino acids. The V end was cut by 6 bases, the J end by 7 bases, with 16 bases between. Germline V gene lookup returns CDR1 SGHRS and CDR2 YFSETQ. The CDR3 DNA reads TGCGCCAGCACGAAGGGAGACCCTAGCGGGGAGCTGTTTTTT. The encoded protein is CASTKGDPSGELFF.

The chain links TRBV10-1 to TRBJ2-3; the D is unclear. Germline V gives CDR1 WNHNN, CDR2 SYGVQD (reference sequence). The ends were cut back, 2 bases at V and 4 bases at J, with 10 bases in the middle. The CDR3 totals 14 residues. The CDR3 region is CASSETVGADTQYF. The CDR3 DNA follows: TGCGCCAGCAGTGAGACAGTCGGAGCAGATACGCAGTATTTT.

This chain connects TRBV9 to TRBJ1-4; tentative D call: TRBD1 (5 bases). V lost 1 base to trimming and J lost 6 bases, with 10 bases between them. The germline gives CDR1 SGDLS, CDR2 YYNGEE. CDR3 length: 14 amino acids. For the CDR3, the DNA is TGTGCCAGCAGCGTAACGGGGCGAGATGAAAAACTGTTTTTT. The encoded protein is CASSVTGRDEKLFF.

The DNA of the CDR3 is TGTGCCAGCAGCTTACCCCCCCGGACAGGGTTTGGCTACACCTTC. This translates into CASSLPPRTGFGYTF. The rearrangement joins TRBV7-2 to TRBJ1-2, with 8 bases matching TRBD1. Trimming took 2 bases from V and 7 from J; bases not matched to a gene: 9. The CDR3 extends over 15 amino acids. Germline assignment: CDR1 SGHTA and CDR2 FQGNSA.

The chain carries TRBV9 and TRBJ1-2; tentatively, D is TRBD1 (6 bases). The V end lost 4 bases, the J end lost 7 bases, and 14 bases lay between the germline ends. The CDR3 extends over 13 amino acids. CDR1 and CDR2 from the germline V gene are SGDLS and YYNGEE. The CDR3, as DNA: TGTGCCAGCAGCCACTCAACAGGGTTTGGCTACACCTTC. Its translation: CASSHSTGFGYTF.

This sequence joins TRBV7-2 and TRBJ1-2; tentatively, D is TRBD1 (6 bases). This CDR3 is 14 amino acids long. V dropped 5 bases and J dropped 0 bases, with 10 bases sitting between them. In germline, CDR1 is SGHTA, CDR2 FQGNSA. This CDR3 is CASSQGSTNYGYTF. The CDR3 DNA reads TGTGCCAGCAGCCAGGGGAGTACTAACTATGGCTACACCTTC.

The gene calls are TRBV3-1 (or the pseudogene TRBV3-2) and TRBJ2-7; 7 bases are a match to TRBD2. Germline values: CDR1 LGHDT, CDR2 YNNKEL (reference sequence). The CDR3 totals 15 residues. Trimming removed 0 bases from V and 3 bases from J; junction bases left unmatched: 5. The CDR3 DNA follows: TGTGCCAGCAGCCAAGATGGGCGCGGGAGCTACGAGCAGTACTTC. Amino acids: CASSQDGRGSYEQYF.